This TCR beta chain comes out of a study of radiotherapy plus CTLA-4 blockade in lung cancer. Study details: There were objective responses in approximately 20% of patients, and roughly 32% had disease control.

Concerning this clone: Its antigen remains unknown.

Germline V gene sequence: CDR1 SNHLY, CDR2 FYNNEI. This CDR3 is built from 14 residues. V gave up 6 bases and J gave up 4 bases, with 13 bases separating them. Regarding the study as a whole: After radiotherapy and ipilimumab, tumor-derived clones expanded in peripheral blood.

Sequencing used immunoSEQ multiplex PCR; TCRdb keeps in-frame clones, though not all of them. The sample includes 70,000 to 100,000 clones, about 86% of them seen just once. This chain links TRBV2 with TRBJ1-5; D gene uncertain. The TCR was taken from a human donor with non-small cell lung cancer who had a partial response to radiotherapy plus ipilimumab. The specimen was peripheral blood, collected from a patient treated with radiotherapy plus ipilimumab. The CDR3 DNA sequence: TGTGCCAGCAGCGCTGGCGGAGTGAATCAGCCCCAGCATTTT. Amino acid sequence: CASSAGGVNQPQHF.